This T cell receptor (beta chain) derives from a study of EBV T-cell therapy then PD-1 blockade in nasopharyngeal carcinoma. Treatment in this sample: AdE1-LMPpoly-expanded autologous EBV-specific T-cell therapy followed by anti-PD-1 nivolumab. Points on this clone: Its antigen remains unknown.

The CDR3 loop spans 15 amino acids. With 4 bases removed from V and 0 bases from J, the gap between germline ends came to 10 bases. Germline V gene sequence: CDR1 SGHNT, CDR2 YYREEE (reference sequence). Libraries were prepared by immunoSEQ multiplex PCR; TCRdb keeps only in-frame clonotypes and omits some of them. In the table there are 15,000 to 20,000 clones, over 80% of which are singletons. The TCR was taken from a man aged 35 to 55 with nasopharyngeal carcinoma. Sequencing was performed on CD8+ T cells from blood, taken at day 0 from a patient whose treatment included autologous EBV-specific T cells and nivolumab. This rearrangement joins TRBV5-4 to TRBJ1-4, with D possibly being TRBD1 (5 bases). CDR3 residues: CASSVDSATNEKLFF. The CDR3 DNA sequence: TGTGCCAGCAGCGTCGACAGTGCAACTAATGAAAAACTGTTTTTT.